Listed here is a single T cell receptor beta chain. Its antigen is undetermined. Trimming left V 5 bases short and J 6 bases short, with 7 bases between. Germline V gene sequence: CDR1 LGHDT, CDR2 YNNKEL (reference sequence). The CDR3 has 11 amino acids. The data were produced by immunoSEQ multiplex PCR, yet TCRdb's version contains in-frame clones alone and is incomplete. The data contain approximately 180,000 clones, about 93% of them singletons. This entry comes from a study of T cell responses to AZD1222 COVID-19 vaccine. Findings and limits, study-wide: Donor demographics were predominantly white British with a female majority; clonal diversity may be underestimated. Seropositive at baseline were only a handful of AZD1222 recipients. Spike-wide coverage was observed for vaccine-associated CD4 TCRs, with dominant responses at 160-218 and 743-854. Regions left unmutated in variants are reportedly the target of nearly half of spike-specific TCRs.

This chain uses TRBV3-1 (or the pseudogene TRBV3-2) with TRBJ1-1; no clear D. This receptor was taken from an adult who received the MenACWY meningococcal vaccine as a control. The sequencing here drew on peripheral blood, taken 28 days after the second dose of the MenACWY control vaccine. Here the CDR3 DNA reads TGTGCCAGCAGCACCCTTTCTGAAGCTTTCTTT. It translates to CASSTLSEAFF.